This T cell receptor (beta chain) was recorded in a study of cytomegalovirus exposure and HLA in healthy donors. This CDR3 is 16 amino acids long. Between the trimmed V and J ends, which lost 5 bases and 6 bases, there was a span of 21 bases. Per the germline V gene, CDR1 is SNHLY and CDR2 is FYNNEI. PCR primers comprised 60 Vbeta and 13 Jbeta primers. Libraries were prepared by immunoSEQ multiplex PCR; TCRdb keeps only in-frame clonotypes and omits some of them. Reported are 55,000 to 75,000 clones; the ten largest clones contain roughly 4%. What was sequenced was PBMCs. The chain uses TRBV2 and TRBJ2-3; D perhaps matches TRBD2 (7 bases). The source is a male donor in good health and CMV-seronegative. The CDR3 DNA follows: TGTGCCAGCAGTCCTCGGACTAGGGGGAGGGCCGATACGCAGTATTTT. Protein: CASSPRTRGRADTQYF.